Listed below are T cell receptor beta chains from one sample, sequenced in a study of identical twins. TCRdb analysed the 5' RACE reads with MiXCR anew, one entry per CDR3 protein. The sample contains around 680,000 distinct CDR3 sequences, 8.6% of which appear only once. The data also belong to a second study, concerning yellow fever vaccine responses in identical twins.

Sequenced sample: PBMCs. The receptors were gathered from a woman aged 18 to 35 in good health. CDR3s include the opening cysteine and the closing phenylalanine or tryptophan. Each record gives: CDR3 protein, J gene, V gene.

CDR3aa: CATSDPRVVSYNEQFF; j_gene: TRBJ2-1; v_gene: TRBV24-1
CDR3aa: CSAEPGTGSAHEQYF; j_gene: TRBJ2-7; v_gene: TRBV20-1
CDR3aa: CASSQGRGLGGYEQYF; j_gene: TRBJ2-7; v_gene: TRBV27
CDR3aa: CSARGGDRISSYEQYF; j_gene: TRBJ2-7; v_gene: TRBV20-1
CDR3aa: CASSASTGSGNTIYF; j_gene: TRBJ1-3; v_gene: TRBV5-1
CDR3aa: CASSTRGAHEQYF; j_gene: TRBJ2-7; v_gene: TRBV7-2
CDR3aa: CASSPDFTQLDNEQFF; j_gene: TRBJ2-1; v_gene: TRBV27
CDR3aa: CASSQDMSSPYNEQFF; j_gene: TRBJ2-1; v_gene: TRBV3-1
CDR3aa: CSVNRGYEQFF; j_gene: TRBJ2-1; v_gene: TRBV29-1
CDR3aa: CASIPGQGNEKLFF; j_gene: TRBJ1-4; v_gene: TRBV6-1
CDR3aa: CASSWPAEPTDTQYF; j_gene: TRBJ2-3; v_gene: TRBV5-1
CDR3aa: CASSPNTGLAQQYF; j_gene: TRBJ2-7; v_gene: TRBV18
CDR3aa: CASLERSSYEQYF; j_gene: TRBJ2-7; v_gene: TRBV7-3
CDR3aa: CASSGTSGAFTDTQYF; j_gene: TRBJ2-3; v_gene: TRBV9
CDR3aa: CASSSRRADTQYF; j_gene: TRBJ2-3; v_gene: TRBV7-2
CDR3aa: CASSLFSVRQETQYF; j_gene: TRBJ2-5; v_gene: TRBV27
CDR3aa: CASGPPNTGELFF; j_gene: TRBJ2-2; v_gene: TRBV11-2
CDR3aa: CSAIDTGHTGELFF; j_gene: TRBJ2-2; v_gene: TRBV20-1
CDR3aa: CSALRVAGQYEQYF; j_gene: TRBJ2-7; v_gene: TRBV20-1
CDR3aa: CASSLTLTHLQETQYF; j_gene: TRBJ2-5; v_gene: TRBV5-5
CDR3aa: CASSYEDRNTIYF; j_gene: TRBJ1-3; v_gene: TRBV6-6
CDR3aa: CASRGWGTGGNYEQYF; j_gene: TRBJ2-7; v_gene: TRBV12-3/TRBV12-4
CDR3aa: CAGSLADIGTDTQYF; j_gene: TRBJ2-3; v_gene: TRBV7-6
CDR3aa: CASGGVPDATEAFF; j_gene: TRBJ1-1; v_gene: TRBV6-1
CDR3aa: CSAQSGEGYNEQFF; j_gene: TRBJ2-1; v_gene: TRBV20-1
CDR3aa: CASSYSSGYSARHEQYF; j_gene: TRBJ2-7; v_gene: TRBV6-2/TRBV6-3
CDR3aa: CASSPLDSLSSYNEQFF; j_gene: TRBJ2-1; v_gene: TRBV18
CDR3aa: CASSFGGASTDTQYF; j_gene: TRBJ2-3; v_gene: TRBV5-1